This T cell receptor (beta chain) was identified in a study of blood T cell repertoires in COVID-19. Produced via immunoSEQ multiplex PCR; TCRdb's table is partial and in-frame only. Here the sample spans around 130,000 clones, approximately 85% being singletons. Germline V gene sequence: CDR1 ENHRY, CDR2 SYGVKD. The junction had 5 bases not matched to a gene; V was cut back by 9 bases and J by 2 bases. This CDR3 is 13 amino acids long. The V and J genes are TRBV10-3 and TRBJ2-3; TRBD1 aligns across 7 bases. Sequencing was carried out using peripheral blood. The clonotype originates from a middle-aged man with acute or convalescent COVID-19. CDR3 loop: CAINRGATDTQYF. The CDR3 DNA sequence: TGTGCCATAAACAGGGGCGCCACAGATACGCAGTATTTT.